This entry lists 25 T cell receptor beta chains sequenced from one sample in a study of T cell changes during pregnancy in multiple sclerosis. Method: immunoSEQ multiplex PCR; TCRdb's copy keeps in-frame clones and lacks some. This table holds roughly 79,000 clones, about 93% found once. Source: CD4+ T cells from peripheral blood mononuclear cells, taken before pregnancy. The receptors were sampled from a female donor with multiple sclerosis, enrolled in a pregnancy study.

The chain has TRBV4-1 and TRBJ2-1; maybe TRBD1 (6 bases). Per germline, CDR1 MGHRA and CDR2 YSYEKL. The CDR3 has 16 residues. Trimming took 3 bases from V and 6 from J, leaving 18 bases between them. The CDR3 sequence is CASSHADRGFGNEQFF. CDR3 sequence (DNA): TGCGCCAGCAGCCACGCGGATAGGGGGTTCGGCAATGAGCAGTTCTTC.

The rearrangement uses TRBV7-2 and TRBJ2-7, with TRBD1 matching over 8 bases. The junction had 4 bases not matched to a gene; V was cut back by 1 base and J by 2 bases. Germline CDR1 and CDR2: SGHTA and FQGNSA. This CDR3 has 15 residues. This CDR3 is CASSLVATGAYEQYF. The CDR3 region has the DNA TGTGCCAGCAGCTTAGTTGCGACAGGGGCCTACGAGCAGTACTTC.

The chain recombines TRBV11-2 with TRBJ2-2; D gene uncertain. The V and J ends lost 4 bases and 0 bases respectively, with 18 bases between them. CDR3 length: 18 amino acids. CDR1 and CDR2 from the germline V gene are SGHAT and FQNNGV. The CDR3 nucleotides read TGTGCCAGCAGCTCTCGGTCTCGGGTTCAGACGAACACCGGGGAGCTGTTTTTT. Its protein product is CASSSRSRVQTNTGELFF.

This sequence joins TRBV6-6 and TRBJ2-3; D may be TRBD1 (7 bases). Trimming stripped 6 bases from V and 1 base from J, with 11 bases between. The CDR3 extends over 14 amino acids. The germline V gene encodes CDR1 MNHNY and CDR2 SVGAGI (reference sequence). CDR3 region: CASRRDSGTDTQYF. Here the CDR3 DNA reads TGTGCCAGCAGGCGGGACAGTGGCACAGATACGCAGTATTTT.

V usage is TRBV6-5 and J usage is TRBJ1-5; the D is unclear. Trimming removed 2 bases at V and 0 bases at J, with 8 bases between. This CDR3 has 15 residues. Germline V gene sequence: CDR1 MNHEY, CDR2 SVGAGI. The CDR3 sequence: CASSYRANSNQPQHF. Here the CDR3 DNA reads TGTGCCAGCAGTTACCGCGCGAATAGCAATCAGCCCCAGCATTTT.

This chain joins TRBV4-1 and TRBJ1-5; D gene uncertain. V gave up 3 bases and J gave up 4 bases, with 10 bases separating them. Germline CDR1 reads MGHRA; CDR2 reads YSYEKL. This CDR3 is 14 amino acids long. The DNA for the CDR3 is TGCGCCAGCAGCCACAGGTTCTTGAATCAGCCCCAGCATTTT. It translates to CASSHRFLNQPQHF.

This clone was picked up one time. The V call is TRBV7-3, the J call TRBJ2-5; unclear D gene. Trimming pared 1 base from V and 4 bases from J, leaving 10 bases between. The CDR3 contains 14 residues. Germline V gives CDR1 SGHTA, CDR2 FQGTGA. The CDR3 region has the DNA TGTGCCAGCAGCTTAAGGGCAGTCGGAGAGACCCAGTACTTC. It yields the protein CASSLRAVGETQYF.

The rearrangement uses TRBV5-1 and TRBJ1-1, with D possibly matching TRBD1 (5 bases). Germline V gene data show CDR1 as SGHRS and CDR2 as YFSETQ. CDR3 length: 14 amino acids. Trimming shortened V by 5 bases and J by 0 bases, and 11 bases separated the two germline ends. Here the CDR3 DNA reads TGCGCCAGCAGTCCGGAGGGGCTGAACACTGAAGCTTTCTTT. It translates to CASSPEGLNTEAFF.

CDR3 DNA: TGTGCCATCAGGCCAGCGGGGGCTTACGAGCAGTACTTC. Its protein product is CAIRPAGAYEQYF. The chain is built from TRBV10-3 and TRBJ2-7; 8 bases align to TRBD2. This CDR3 spans 13 amino acids. Germline lookup yields CDR1 ENHRY and CDR2 SYGVKD. Unmatched junction bases numbered 5, after V lost 6 bases and J lost 4 bases.

This clone was seen once. This chain joins TRBV7-9 and TRBJ1-2, with a tentative D call TRBD1 (5 bases). Germline V lookup: CDR1 SEHNR, CDR2 FQNEAQ (reference sequence). This CDR3 is built from 14 residues. V was cut by 1 base and J by 4 bases, with 10 bases left in between. In DNA form, the CDR3 reads TGTGCCAGCAGCTTAGAGGGGAAGGGCTATGGCTACACCTTC. Its protein is CASSLEGKGYGYTF.

The DNA of the CDR3 is TGTGCCAGCAGCTCCCCGGGACAGCGATACAATGAGCAGTTCTTC. It encodes CASSSPGQRYNEQFF. V gene TRBV5-4 combines with J gene TRBJ2-1; 7 bases align to TRBD1. This CDR3 is 15 amino acids long. With 3 bases clipped from V and 4 bases from J, the junction kept 7 bases outside the gene matches. CDR1 is SGHNT, CDR2 YYREEE, per germline (reference sequence).

V usage is TRBV29-1 and J usage is TRBJ1-1; 7 bases map to TRBD1. CDR3 size: 14 residues. V dropped 4 bases and J dropped 0; count of bases not matched to a gene: 5. Germline CDR1 and CDR2: SQVTM and ANQGSEA. The CDR3 DNA sequence: TGCAGCGTTGGGACAGGTAGGGTGAACACTGAAGCTTTCTTT. Translating gives CSVGTGRVNTEAFF.

This clone occurred once. The rearrangement joins TRBV6-1 to TRBJ2-5; 10 nucleotides line up with TRBD1. The V gene's germline CDR1 is MNHNS and CDR2 SASEGT. The CDR3 is made up of 15 amino acids. V gave up 2 bases and J gave up 2 bases; unmatched junction bases: 2. The DNA for the CDR3 is TGTGCCAGCAGTGAACCGGGACAGGGGCAAGAGACCCAGTACTTC. It translates to CASSEPGQGQETQYF.

The V call is TRBV5-1, the J call TRBJ1-4, with a possible D match to TRBD1 (6 bases). CDR3 length: 16 amino acids. Between the trimmed V and J ends, which lost 0 bases and 0 bases, there was a span of 9 bases. CDR1 is SGHRS, CDR2 YFSETQ, per germline. CDR3 region: CASSLDRVATNEKLFF. Here the CDR3 DNA reads TGCGCCAGCAGCTTGGACAGGGTGGCAACTAATGAAAAACTGTTTTTT.

The rearrangement uses TRBV9 and TRBJ2-1, with TRBD2 as a possible D gene (6 bases). Germline-derived CDR1 and CDR2 are SGDLS and YYNGEE. Trimming shortened V by 4 bases and J by 8 bases, and 22 bases separated the two germline ends. The CDR3 consists of 16 residues. For the CDR3, the DNA is TGTGCCAGCAGCCCTCGGGGGAACTTCTTTAACCATGAGCAGTTCTTC. Translation gives CASSPRGNFFNHEQFF.

This clone was counted once. J is TRBJ2-2 and V is TRBV7-3; D might be TRBD2 (5 bases). The CDR3 runs 17 residues. Germline assignment: CDR1 SGHTA and CDR2 FQGTGA. Trimming removed 2 bases at V and 0 bases at J, with 13 bases between. The CDR3 region has the DNA TGTGCCAGCAGCTTATTTGTCTCAGCGGCGAACACCGGGGAGCTGTTTTTT. Its translation is CASSLFVSAANTGELFF.

The CDR3 DNA reads as TGTGCCAGCAGCCAATTAAGACCCGAGGACTCGTACCAAGAGACCCAGTACTTC. Amino acid sequence: CASSQLRPEDSYQETQYF. This rearrangement joins TRBV16 to TRBJ2-5; D is perhaps TRBD2 (5 bases). This CDR3 contains 18 residues. The ends were cut back, 1 base at V and 0 bases at J, with 18 bases in the middle. Germline values: CDR1 KGHSY, CDR2 FQNENV.

The V gene is TRBV19, the J gene TRBJ2-1, with D perhaps matching TRBD2 (6 bases). This CDR3 comprises 16 residues. The germline CDR1 and CDR2 sequences are LNHDA and SQIVND (reference sequence). The V end was cut by 1 base, the J end by 2 bases, with 12 bases between. CDR3 region: CASSIVGLATYNEQFF. CDR3 in DNA: TGTGCCAGTAGTATAGTAGGGCTAGCGACCTACAATGAGCAGTTCTTC.

The V gene is TRBV7-2, the J gene TRBJ2-5; 10 nucleotides agree with TRBD2. CDR1 and CDR2 from the germline V gene are SGHTA and FQGNSA. This CDR3 region has 15 residues. V shed 5 bases, J shed 5 bases, and the junction held 8 bases outside the gene matches. In nucleotides, the CDR3 is TGTGCCAGCAGCCCCCGGACTAGCGGAGGGGAGACCCAGTACTTC. Translated, it gives CASSPRTSGGETQYF.

V usage is TRBV18 and J usage is TRBJ1-5, with D perhaps matching TRBD1 (5 bases). The germline V and J ends were trimmed by 1 base and 6 bases, with 10 bases remaining between them. The CDR3 is 14 amino acids. Germline-derived CDR1 and CDR2 are KGHSH and LQKENI. The DNA for the CDR3 is TGTGCCAGCTCACCACTAGACAGTTCTCAGCCCCAGCATTTT. Protein sequence: CASSPLDSSQPQHF.

The chain recombines TRBV5-1 with TRBJ2-3, with D perhaps matching TRBD2 (5 bases). V lost 2 bases and J lost 0, with 10 bases in between. Germline loops: CDR1 SGHRS, CDR2 YFSETQ. This CDR3 spans 15 amino acids. CDR3 residues: CASSFQPGSTDTQYF. The CDR3 region has the DNA TGCGCCAGCAGCTTCCAACCGGGGAGCACAGATACGCAGTATTTT.

This sequence joins TRBV11-2 and TRBJ2-2, with no clear D. From germline, CDR1 is SGHAT and CDR2 FQNNGV. There are 13 residues in the CDR3. Trimming took off 5 bases at V and 1 base at J, with 5 bases between the two ends. The CDR3 protein is CASSLRNTGELFF. The CDR3 region has the DNA TGTGCCAGCAGCCTAAGGAACACCGGGGAGCTGTTTTTT.

The chain carries TRBV9 and TRBJ1-1; 8 nucleotides align to TRBD1. The CDR3 extends over 15 amino acids. V lost 0 bases to trimming and J lost 1 base; unmatched junction nucleotides: 2. Per the germline V gene, CDR1 is SGDLS and CDR2 is YYNGEE. In DNA form, the CDR3 reads TGTGCCAGCAGCGTAGTCGGACAGGGGAACACTGAAGCTTTCTTT. It specifies CASSVVGQGNTEAFF.

The sample holds one count of this clone. The rearrangement joins TRBV11-2 to TRBJ2-7, with TRBD1 matching 7 bases. V lost 4 bases, J lost 2 bases, and 8 bases stayed unmatched. This CDR3 is built from 15 residues. Germline CDR1 SGHAT, CDR2 FQNNGV. CDR3 sequence reads: CASSSRPTGTYEQYF. As DNA, the CDR3 is TGTGCCAGCAGCTCCAGGCCGACAGGGACCTACGAGCAGTACTTC.

The genes are TRBV7-3 and TRBJ1-5; D remains unclear. The CDR3 covers 13 residues. Germline values: CDR1 SGHTA, CDR2 FQGTGA. Trimming removed 2 bases at V and 4 bases at J, with 6 bases between. The CDR3 loop reads CASSLGRNQPQHF. CDR3 bases: TGTGCCAGCAGCTTAGGCAGAAATCAGCCCCAGCATTTT.